A selection of T cell receptor beta chains follows, all from one sample in a study of blood T cell repertoires in COVID-19. This table comes from immunoSEQ multiplex PCR, and its TCRdb copy is limited to in-frame clones, with some not included. The data hold roughly 120,000 clones, with over 75% observed a single time. Sequencing was performed on peripheral blood. The receptors derive from a woman between 65 and 79 years old who had recovered from COVID-19. The conserved cysteine and the conserved F or W are not part of the CDR3 here.

J: TRBJ1-1
V: TRBV6-5
CDR3: ASSSHNPRTVEAF

J: TRBJ2-5
V: TRBV27
CDR3: ASSLSPFTGVETQY

J: TRBJ2-3
V: TRBV4-2
CDR3: ASSQGRASGFTDTQY

J: TRBJ2-7
V: TRBV28
CDR3: ASSLMRRGTGGRYEQY

J: TRBJ2-7
V: TRBV7-2
CDR3: ASSPRGGRSYEQY

J: TRBJ2-5
V: TRBV7-9
CDR3: ASSWGVGRQETQY

J: TRBJ1-4
V: TRBV19
CDR3: ASSIIGWAATNEKLF

J: TRBJ1-2
V: TRBV6-6
CDR3: ASSQQGPNYGYT

J: TRBJ1-2
V: TRBV12-3/TRBV12-4
CDR3: ASRNTGGLGYT

J: TRBJ1-3
V: TRBV4-3
CDR3: ASSQKPQGYGNTIY

J: TRBJ2-7
V: TRBV28
CDR3: ASNSHGGPAYEQY

J: TRBJ2-2
V: TRBV9
CDR3: ASSPRGWLAGGSNTGELF

J: TRBJ2-2
V: TRBV30
CDR3: AWSVPFARTGTSSGRAFTGELF

J: TRBJ1-1
V: TRBV7-2
CDR3: ASSPEPRGAF

J: TRBJ2-7
V: TRBV2
CDR3: ASSPAYYEQY

J: TRBJ2-2
V: TRBV7-8
CDR3: ASSWGREDTGELF

J: TRBJ2-7
V: TRBV28
CDR3: ASSFPQAGFTYEQY

J: TRBJ2-5
V: TRBV15
CDR3: ATSRDRGETQY

J: TRBJ2-7
V: TRBV5-6
CDR3: ASSFSGRFSSYEQY

J: TRBJ1-1
V: TRBV5-1
CDR3: ASSLALFNRAF

J: TRBJ2-3
V: TRBV7-6
CDR3: ASSSTQGPSTDTQY

J: TRBJ2-1
V: TRBV2
CDR3: ASRLRDTFYNEQF